This passage covers 24 T cell receptor beta chains from one sample sequenced in a study of identical twins. One entry per CDR3 protein, called by TCRdb with MiXCR from the 5' RACE reads. The sample includes 1.5 million to 2 million distinct CDR3 sequences, 32% seen only once; the top ten take more than 0.25%. The sample comprised cord blood. All receptors come from a newborn girl in good health.

This rearrangement joins TRBV20-1 to TRBJ1-2; D perhaps matches TRBD1 (6 bases). Germline CDR1 is DFQATT and CDR2 is SNEGSKA (reference sequence). V dropped 5 bases and J dropped 0 bases, with 16 bases sitting between them. This CDR3 contains 15 residues. As DNA, the CDR3 is TGCAGTGCTCGTAGAGTAAGACAGGCTAACTATGGCTACACCTTC. It yields the protein CSARRVRQANYGYTF.

This clonotype has a handful of counts. The V call is TRBV27, the J call TRBJ1-1; 9 bases are shared with TRBD1. V shed 6 bases, J shed 6 bases, and the junction held 5 bases outside the gene matches. The germline V gene encodes CDR1 MNHEY and CDR2 SMNVEV (reference sequence). The CDR3 totals 13 residues. The CDR3 region is CASRGDRVSEAFF. The CDR3 DNA reads TGTGCCAGCAGAGGGGACAGGGTCTCTGAAGCTTTCTTT.

This clonotype has a count of ten or more. The V call is TRBV29-1, the J call TRBJ2-3; D is undetermined. CDR1 is SQVTM, CDR2 ANQGSEA, per germline. V dropped 4 bases and J dropped 4 bases, with 3 bases sitting between them. This CDR3 comprises 10 residues. For the CDR3, the DNA is TGCAGCGTTGGCCCAGATACGCAGTATTTT. This gives the protein CSVGPDTQYF.

This sequence joins TRBV3-1 and TRBJ2-7; no reliable D call. V was trimmed by 1 base and J by 5 bases, leaving 6 bases between them. Germline loops: CDR1 LGHDT, CDR2 YNNKEL (reference sequence). The CDR3 spans 12 residues. CDR3 amino acids: CASSQGKHEQYF. The CDR3 DNA reads TGTGCCAGCAGCCAAGGGAAGCACGAGCAGTACTTC.

The chain employs TRBV6-2 or TRBV6-3 and TRBJ2-5; D unresolved. Trimming took off 2 bases at V and 2 bases at J, with 6 bases between the two ends. This CDR3 has 13 residues. CDR1 and CDR2 from the germline V gene are MNHEY and SVGEGT. CDR3 residues: CASSYAAQETQYF. CDR3 in DNA: TGTGCCAGCAGTTACGCTGCGCAAGAGACCCAGTACTTC.

The CDR3 sequence is CSAEGLRNEQFF. The CDR3 DNA follows: TGCAGTGCTGAGGGACTTCGCAATGAGCAGTTCTTC. The chain recombines TRBV20-1 with TRBJ2-1; tentative D call: TRBD2 (6 bases). V dropped 5 bases and J dropped 6 bases, with 11 bases sitting between them. Germline CDR1 reads DFQATT; CDR2 reads SNEGSKA (reference sequence). The CDR3 is 12 residues long.

This clonotype was observed a few times. The CDR3 protein is CASSSSGSDTDTQYF. In DNA form, the CDR3 reads TGTGCCAGCAGCTCGAGCGGGAGTGACACAGATACGCAGTATTTT. This chain uses TRBV5-8 with TRBJ2-3; 8 bases map to TRBD2. The CDR3 loop spans 15 amino acids. Germline V gives CDR1 SGHTS, CDR2 YDEGEE. V was clipped by 3 bases and J by 2 bases; unmatched bases: 5.

The genes are TRBV2 and TRBJ2-5; 11 nucleotides agree with TRBD2. The ends lost 7 bases at V and 11 bases at J; junction bases unmatched: 12. Per the germline V gene, CDR1 is SNHLY and CDR2 is FYNNEI. This CDR3 is built from 14 residues. This CDR3 reads CASIWLAGGNEQYF. CDR3 nucleotide sequence: TGTGCCAGCATTTGGCTAGCGGGGGGAAATGAGCAGTACTTC.

This chain uses TRBV27 with TRBJ1-6; possibly TRBD1 for D (5 bases). V lost 8 bases and J lost 10, with 18 bases in between. This CDR3 spans 14 amino acids. Germline V gene data show CDR1 as MNHEY and CDR2 as SMNVEV (reference sequence). The chain's CDR3 is CASSTGTVGSPLHF. The CDR3 DNA reads as TGTGCCAGCTCTACCGGGACGGTAGGGTCACCCCTCCACTTT.

This clonotype was seen only a few times. The J gene is TRBJ2-7, the V gene TRBV28; tentatively, D is TRBD2 (6 bases). The germline V gene encodes CDR1 MDHEN and CDR2 SYDVKM. V lost 3 bases to trimming and J lost 3 bases, with 18 bases between them. This CDR3 has 16 residues. This CDR3 reads CASSFLARPAIYEQYF. CDR3 nucleotides: TGTGCCAGCAGTTTCCTAGCGAGGCCAGCCATCTACGAGCAGTACTTC.

CDR3 DNA: TGCAGTGCTAGAGATGGGATGGGACTCTCCTACGAGCAGTACTTC. Protein sequence: CSARDGMGLSYEQYF. This chain connects TRBV20-1 to TRBJ2-7, with D possibly being TRBD2 (6 bases). This CDR3 has 15 residues. Trimming pared 0 bases from V and 0 bases from J, leaving 12 bases between. Germline CDR1 DFQATT, CDR2 SNEGSKA (reference sequence).

This clonotype showed up just a few times. V and J are TRBV29-1 and TRBJ1-1, with TRBD1 as a possible D gene (6 bases). The CDR3 totals 13 residues. Per germline, CDR1 SQVTM and CDR2 ANQGSEA. With 3 bases removed from V and 4 bases from J, the gap between germline ends came to 12 bases. This CDR3 is CSVDDRPTTEAFF. DNA of the CDR3: TGCAGCGTTGATGACAGGCCTACCACTGAAGCTTTCTTT.

V is TRBV6-1 and J is TRBJ2-1; a weak D match, TRBD2 (6 bases). The CDR3 loop spans 18 amino acids. The germline V gene has CDR1 MNHNS and CDR2 SASEGT. V was shortened by 3 bases and J by 5 bases, with 23 bases between the two germline ends. CDR3 in DNA: TGTGCCAGCAGTGAGGACCTATCCGGAGGGATATGGGACAATGAGCAGTTCTTC. As protein: CASSEDLSGGIWDNEQFF.

The chain recombines TRBV7-9 with TRBJ2-5, with 8 bases that match TRBD1. The CDR3 is 15 residues long. V gave up 1 base and J gave up 11 bases; unmatched junction bases: 12. Germline CDR1 reads SEHNR; CDR2 reads FQNEAQ (reference sequence). The CDR3 spells CASSLGGTGTGEQYF. CDR3 coding DNA: TGTGCCAGCAGCTTAGGGGGGACAGGTACCGGTGAGCAGTACTTC.

This clonotype was picked up a small number of times. This chain connects TRBV28 to TRBJ1-5; tentatively, D is TRBD1 (6 bases). Per the germline V gene, CDR1 is MDHEN and CDR2 is SYDVKM. This CDR3 is built from 15 residues. V was clipped by 7 bases and J by 3 bases, with 16 bases between them. As DNA, the CDR3 is TGTGCCAGCACCCGCACCTACAGGGACAATCAGCCCCAGCATTTT. This encodes CASTRTYRDNQPQHF.

This clonotype has more than one count but fewer than ten. The chain combines TRBV28 with TRBJ2-1, with D uncertain. V gave up 1 base and J gave up 7 bases, with 17 bases separating them. The CDR3 loop spans 16 amino acids. Germline V lookup: CDR1 MDHEN, CDR2 SYDVKM. The CDR3 nucleotides read TGTGCCAGCAGTTTATTTACGCCCGCGCAACGAAATGAGCAGTTCTTC. Encoded protein: CASSLFTPAQRNEQFF.

The DNA for the CDR3 is TGTGCCAGTAGTCCTGTGGCGGGGACTAGCGGGAGAAACATTCAGTACTTC. Translated: CASSPVAGTSGRNIQYF. The genes are TRBV19 and TRBJ2-5; 14 nucleotides align to TRBD2. The DNA matches TRBJ2-4 better at its end, which makes the J call doubtful. CDR1 is LNHDA and CDR2 is SQIVND in the germline V gene (reference sequence). The CDR3 runs to 17 residues.

The V call is TRBV10-3, the J call TRBJ2-7; D might be TRBD1 (6 bases). This CDR3 region has 13 residues. Germline CDR1 ENHRY, CDR2 SYGVKD. Trimming stripped 10 bases from V and 2 bases from J, with 15 bases between. CDR3 sequence reads: CATLQGPPYEQYF. The CDR3 DNA reads as TGTGCCACGCTACAGGGTCCCCCCTACGAGCAGTACTTC.

J is TRBJ2-3 and V is TRBV14; 7 bases line up with TRBD1. Unmatched junction bases numbered 6, after V lost 4 bases and J lost 5 bases. The CDR3 is 14 amino acids. CDR1 and CDR2 from the germline V gene are SGHDN and FVKESK. CDR3 in amino acids: CASSPTGLRDTQYF. The CDR3 DNA follows: TGTGCCAGCAGCCCGACAGGGCTGAGAGATACGCAGTATTTT.

V usage is TRBV5-1 and J usage is TRBJ1-6, with 10 bases matching TRBD1. The germline V gene encodes CDR1 SGHRS and CDR2 YFSETQ. CDR3 length: 14 residues. V was pared by 5 bases and J by 8 bases, with 4 bases of the junction left unmatched. This CDR3 is CASRPGQGDSPLHF. CDR3 DNA: TGCGCCAGCAGACCCGGACAGGGGGATTCACCCCTCCACTTT. Using reference TRBV5-1 and TRBJ1-6 for the parts outside the CDR3, the full variable domain is KAGVTQTPRYLIKTRGQQVTLSCSPISGHRSVSWYQQTPGQGLQFLFEYFSETQRNKGNFPGRFSGRQFSNSRSEMNVSTLELGDSALYLCASRPGQGDSPLHFGNGTRLTVT.

This clonotype has more than one count but fewer than ten. The genes are TRBV20-1 and TRBJ2-3; D perhaps matches TRBD1 (6 bases). The CDR3 has 15 amino acids. The V and J ends lost 5 bases and 2 bases respectively, with 17 bases between them. Germline V gene data show CDR1 as DFQATT and CDR2 as SNEGSKA (reference sequence). This CDR3 reads CSASGLRGNTDTQYF. The CDR3 nucleotides are TGCAGTGCTTCCGGACTGAGGGGGAACACAGATACGCAGTATTTT.

The chain employs TRBV3-1 and TRBJ2-1, with 8 positions matching TRBD1. Trimming removed 2 bases from V and 5 bases from J; junction bases left unmatched: 5. The CDR3 has 15 amino acids. Germline-derived CDR1 and CDR2 are LGHDT and YNNKEL (reference sequence). The CDR3 region has the DNA TGTGCCAGCAGCCAATATCGGACAGGGCACAATGAGCAGTTCTTC. Translating gives CASSQYRTGHNEQFF.

The rearrangement uses TRBV28 and TRBJ2-5; 11 bases are shared with TRBD1. V shed 3 bases, J shed 11 bases, and the junction held 14 bases outside the gene matches. Looked up from germline, CDR1 is MDHEN and CDR2 is SYDVKM. The CDR3 is 16 residues long. CDR3 protein: CASSFAGQGAVYEQYF. The CDR3 DNA is TGTGCCAGCAGTTTTGCTGGACAGGGGGCGGTTTATGAGCAGTACTTC.

The chain couples TRBV9 to TRBJ1-1, with 9 bases lining up with TRBD1. J lost 3 bases, V lost 1 base, and 1 base had no gene match. Germline lookup yields CDR1 SGDLS and CDR2 YYNGEE. The CDR3 has 14 residues. The CDR3 sequence: CASSVRQGDTEAFF. The CDR3 nucleotides read TGTGCCAGCAGCGTACGACAGGGGGACACTGAAGCTTTCTTT.